This TCR beta chain derives from a study of a mutant IDH1 vaccine in newly diagnosed glioma. This table comes from immunoSEQ multiplex PCR, and its TCRdb copy is limited to in-frame clones, with some not included. The table shows some 120,000 clones, with 80% occurring only once. Sample time point: week 11, during vaccination. Mutant IDH1 20-mer peptide, at 300 ug, made up each vaccine dose, with topical imiquimod. Germline values: CDR1 MNHNS, CDR2 SASEGT. Trimming at V came to 7 bases and at J to 0 bases, leaving 9 bases not matched to a gene. The CDR3 extends over 15 amino acids. A word on this clone: Its antigen is not known.

The TCR was taken from a man between 40 and 49 years old with glioma. The V call is TRBV6-1, the J call TRBJ2-7, with TRBD1 identical over 7 bases. The sample was PBMCs, taken from a glioma patient whose treatment included an IDH1 peptide vaccine. The CDR3 coding sequence is TGTGCCAGCAATATCCTCACAGGGGCCTCCTACGAGCAGTACTTC. It translates to CASNILTGASYEQYF.